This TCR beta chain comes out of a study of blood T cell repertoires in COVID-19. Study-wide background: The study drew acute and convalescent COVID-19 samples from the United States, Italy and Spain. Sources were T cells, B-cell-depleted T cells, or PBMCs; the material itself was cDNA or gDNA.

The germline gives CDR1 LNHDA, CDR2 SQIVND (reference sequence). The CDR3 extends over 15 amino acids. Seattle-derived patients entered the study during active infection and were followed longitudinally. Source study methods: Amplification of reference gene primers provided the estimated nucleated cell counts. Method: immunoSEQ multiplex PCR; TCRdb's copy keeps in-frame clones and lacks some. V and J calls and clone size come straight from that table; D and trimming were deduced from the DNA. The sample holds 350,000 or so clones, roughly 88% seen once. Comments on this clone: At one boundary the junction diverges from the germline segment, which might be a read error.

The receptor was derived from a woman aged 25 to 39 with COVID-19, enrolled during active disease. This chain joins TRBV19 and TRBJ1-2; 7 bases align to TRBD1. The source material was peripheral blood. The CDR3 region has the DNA TGTGCCAGTAGGGAAGACTCGGGACAGTTTCGAGGCTACATCTTC. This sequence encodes CASREDSGQFRGYIF.